A single sample is the source of the 10 T cell receptor beta chains below, sequenced in a study of shared clonotypes between healthy human individuals. Sequencing used immunoSEQ multiplex PCR; TCRdb keeps in-frame clones, though not all of them. Of 490,000 or so clones listed, around 78% are singletons. The sequencing input was PBMCs. The receptors originated from a woman in her thirties or forties in good health. Some clones in this sample may be carry-over from other donors' samples.

This clone was seen more than once but under ten times. A far bigger clonotype differs at one base, so this is likely a read error. J is TRBJ1-2 and V is TRBV5-6; D might be TRBD1 (6 bases). V lost 2 bases and J 7 bases, leaving 12 bases between the germline ends. The germline V gene encodes CDR1 SGHDT and CDR2 YYEEEE. CDR3 length: 13 residues. The CDR3 protein is CASSFLQGCGYTF. CDR3 nucleotides: TGTGCCAGCAGCTTCTTACAGGGCTGTGGCTACACCTTC.

The rearrangement uses TRBV19 and TRBJ2-5; unclear D gene. Trimming left V 4 bases short and J 7 bases short, with 7 bases between. Germline CDR1 reads LNHDA; CDR2 reads SQIVND (reference sequence). The CDR3 is made up of 11 amino acids. CDR3 DNA sequence: TGTGCCAGTAGTAGTTACGGGACCCAGTACTTC. This encodes CASSSYGTQYF.

This chain uses TRBV6-5 with TRBJ2-7; no firm D call. This CDR3 contains 13 residues. Germline V gives CDR1 MNHEY, CDR2 SVGAGI. V gave up 2 bases and J gave up 4 bases, with 9 bases separating them. The DNA for the CDR3 is TGTGCCAGCAGTTACCAACTCGGATACGAGCAGTACTTC. This codes for CASSYQLGYEQYF.

This rearrangement joins TRBV28 to TRBJ1-1; D might be TRBD1 (5 bases). V was cut by 6 bases and J by 0 bases, with 17 bases left in between. This CDR3 spans 16 amino acids. From germline, CDR1 is MDHEN and CDR2 SYDVKM. The CDR3 here is CASRHPGYGMNTEAFF. The CDR3 nucleotides read TGTGCCAGCAGGCATCCAGGGTACGGCATGAACACTGAAGCTTTCTTT. Together with reference TRBV28 and TRBJ1-1, the CDR3 gives the full variable domain: DVKVTQSSRYLVKRTGEKVFLECVQDMDHENMFWYRQDPGLGLRLIYFSYDVKMKEKGDIPEGYSVSREKKERFSLILESASTNQTSMYLCASRHPGYGMNTEAFFGQGTRLTVV.

This clone was recorded once. The V call is TRBV19, the J call TRBJ2-5; D possibly corresponds to TRBD1 (6 bases). The germline V and J ends were trimmed by 5 bases and 7 bases, with 17 bases remaining between them. The CDR3 consists of 14 residues. The germline gives CDR1 LNHDA, CDR2 SQIVND (reference sequence). The CDR3 region has the DNA TGTGCCAGTAGTCAATTGGGGCAGGGGAGGACCCAGTACTTC. The encoded protein is CASSQLGQGRTQYF.

V and J are TRBV25-1 and TRBJ2-5, with D perhaps given as TRBD1 or TRBD2 (5 bases each). CDR3 length: 14 amino acids. V lost 7 bases, J lost 5 bases, and 17 bases lay in between. Germline V gives CDR1 MGHDK, CDR2 SYGVNS. The CDR3: CASTDRGEGETQYF. The CDR3 DNA is TGTGCCAGCACCGACCGGGGAGAGGGGGAGACCCAGTACTTC. The variable domain in full, completed from reference TRBV25-1 and TRBJ2-5, reads EADIYQTPRYLVIGTGKKITLECSQTMGHDKMYWYQQDPGMELHLIHYSYGVNSTEKGDLSSESTVSRIRTEHFPLTLESARPSHTSQYLCASTDRGEGETQYFGPGTRLLVL.

A remark on this clone: This may stem from a read error, because a much larger clone lies one nucleotide away. CDR3: CASRADPYNYGYTF. CDR3 coding DNA: TGTGCCAGCAGGGCGGACCCTTATAACTATGGCTACACCTTC. The chain carries TRBV6-4 and TRBJ1-2; no clear D. Germline CDR1 reads MRHNA; CDR2 reads SNTAGT. The CDR3 runs 14 residues. V lost 6 bases, J lost 1 base, and 12 bases lay in between.

V gene TRBV6-1 combines with J gene TRBJ2-5; 9 nucleotides align to TRBD1. V was pared by 0 bases and J by 1 base, with 0 bases of the junction left unmatched. Germline loops: CDR1 MNHNS, CDR2 SASEGT. The CDR3 length is 15 residues. The CDR3 is CASSEAQGAQETQYF. The CDR3 DNA reads TGTGCCAGCAGTGAAGCACAGGGGGCCCAAGAGACCCAGTACTTC.

The chain links TRBV29-1 to TRBJ2-2; the D is unclear. The CDR3 is 14 residues long. V was cut by 6 bases and J by 0 bases, with 11 bases left in between. Germline CDR1 and CDR2: SQVTM and ANQGSEA. The CDR3 DNA reads as TGCAGCGTCTCCGCCTGGGCGAACACCGGGGAGCTGTTTTTT. Amino acid sequence: CSVSAWANTGELFF.

V and J are TRBV18 and TRBJ2-1; D ambiguous. Trimming removed 3 bases from V and 6 bases from J, with 12 bases in between. CDR1 is KGHSH, CDR2 LQKENI, per germline. The CDR3 length is 14 residues. CDR3 in amino acids: CASSPPRTPNEQFF. The CDR3 nucleotides are TGTGCCAGCTCACCGCCAAGGACGCCCAATGAGCAGTTCTTC.